This T cell receptor (beta chain) was recovered during a study of T cell changes during pregnancy in multiple sclerosis. The CDR3 extends over 18 amino acids. V was trimmed by 4 bases and J by 7 bases, leaving 26 bases between them. Germline CDR1 is SNHLY and CDR2 is FYNNEI. Clones were sequenced by immunoSEQ multiplex PCR, and TCRdb holds only the in-frame ones, with some missing. The sample shows some 30,000 clones, 89% of them seen only once. This receptor was taken from a female donor with multiple sclerosis, enrolled in a pregnancy study. The sequences come from CD8+ T cells from peripheral blood mononuclear cells, collected after pregnancy. The V and J genes are TRBV2 and TRBJ1-5, with D hard to call. The CDR3, as DNA: TGTGCCAGCAGTGTCCGAAGATCGGAGTCCATTCTGATCCAGCCCCAGCATTTT. This sequence encodes CASSVRRSESILIQPQHF. The full variable domain, its missing parts supplied by reference TRBV2 and TRBJ1-5, is EPEVTQTPSHQVTQMGQEVILRCVPISNHLYFYWYRQILGQKVEFLVSFYNNEISEKSEIFDDQFSVERPDGSNFTLKIRSTKLEDSAMYFCASSVRRSESILIQPQHFGDGTRLSIL.